Included here is one T cell receptor beta chain sequence, with context. Participant age was about 18 to 89 years, and participants resided in fewer than 30 US areas. This CDR3 spans 17 amino acids. The V end was cut by 0 bases, the J end by 5 bases, with 17 bases between. Germline V gene sequence: CDR1 SGDLS, CDR2 YYNGEE. The sample originates from a study of blood T cell repertoires in COVID-19. The wider study: Spain, Italy and the United States supplied samples that represented acute and convalescent COVID-19.

As processed by the authors: Amplification with reference gene primers provided the estimates of nucleated cell counts. Repertoires were generated with immunoSEQ multiplex PCR, while TCRdb's copy carries only in-frame clones and drops some. That table is the source of V, J and clone size, and D and trimming were worked out from the DNA. The data hold some 250,000 clones, with over 80% observed a single time. This clonotype was sampled from a human donor in a cohort exposed to, infected with or recovered from COVID-19 (not recorded which). The donor label of this sample is uncertain. Source material: PBMCs or T cells enriched from blood (not recorded which). This chain connects TRBV9 to TRBJ2-2, with a tentative D call TRBD1 (5 bases). The CDR3 DNA sequence: TGTGCCAGCAGCGTAGCAGGGTTTGGGCCCTCTACCGGGGAGCTGTTTTTT. It encodes CASSVAGFGPSTGELFF.